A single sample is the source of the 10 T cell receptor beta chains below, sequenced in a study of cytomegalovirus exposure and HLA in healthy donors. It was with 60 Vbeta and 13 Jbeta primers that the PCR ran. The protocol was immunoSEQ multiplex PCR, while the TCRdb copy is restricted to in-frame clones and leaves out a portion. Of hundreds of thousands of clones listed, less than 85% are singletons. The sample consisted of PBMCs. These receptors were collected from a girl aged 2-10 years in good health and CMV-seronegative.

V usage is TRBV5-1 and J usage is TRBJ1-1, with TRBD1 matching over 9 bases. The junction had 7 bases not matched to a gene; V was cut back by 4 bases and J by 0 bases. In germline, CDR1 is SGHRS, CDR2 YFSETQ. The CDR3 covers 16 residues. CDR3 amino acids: CASSIGQGHMNTEAFF. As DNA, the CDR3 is TGCGCCAGCAGCATAGGACAGGGGCACATGAACACTGAAGCTTTCTTT.

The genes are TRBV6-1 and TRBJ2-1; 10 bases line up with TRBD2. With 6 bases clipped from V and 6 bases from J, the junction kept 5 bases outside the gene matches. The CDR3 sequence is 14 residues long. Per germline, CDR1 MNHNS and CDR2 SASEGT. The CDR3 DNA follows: TGTGCCAGCAGAAGCGGGAGGGCCGGCAATGAGCAGTTCTTC. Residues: CASRSGRAGNEQFF.

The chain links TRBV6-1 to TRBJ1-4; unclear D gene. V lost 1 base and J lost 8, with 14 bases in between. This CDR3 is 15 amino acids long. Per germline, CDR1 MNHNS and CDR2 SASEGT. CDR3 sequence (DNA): TGTGCCAGCAGTGAAGGGGCAGGCCCGAGCGAAAAACTGTTTTTT. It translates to CASSEGAGPSEKLFF.

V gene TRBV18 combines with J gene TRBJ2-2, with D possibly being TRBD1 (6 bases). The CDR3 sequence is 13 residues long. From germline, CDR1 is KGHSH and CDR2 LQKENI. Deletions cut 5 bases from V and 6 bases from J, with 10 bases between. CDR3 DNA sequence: TGTGCCAGCTCAAACAGGGTGTCCGGGGAGCTGTTTTTT. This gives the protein CASSNRVSGELFF.

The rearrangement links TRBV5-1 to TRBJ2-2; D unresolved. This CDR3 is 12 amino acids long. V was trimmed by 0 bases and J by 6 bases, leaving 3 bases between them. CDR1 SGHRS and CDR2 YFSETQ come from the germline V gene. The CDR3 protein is CASSLVAGELFF. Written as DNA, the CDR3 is TGCGCCAGCAGCTTGGTAGCCGGGGAGCTGTTTTTT.

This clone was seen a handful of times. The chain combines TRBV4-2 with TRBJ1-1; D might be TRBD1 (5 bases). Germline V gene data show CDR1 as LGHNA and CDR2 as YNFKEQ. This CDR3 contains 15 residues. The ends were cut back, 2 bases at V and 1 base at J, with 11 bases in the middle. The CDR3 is CASSQLGHRNTEAFF. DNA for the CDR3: TGTGCCAGCAGCCAATTGGGGCACCGGAACACTGAAGCTTTCTTT.

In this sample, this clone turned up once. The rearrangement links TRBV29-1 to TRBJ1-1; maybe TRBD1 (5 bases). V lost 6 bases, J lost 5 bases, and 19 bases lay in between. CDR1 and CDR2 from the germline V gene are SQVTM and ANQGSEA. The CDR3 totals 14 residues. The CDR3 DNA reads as TGCAGCGTAAACAAGGTTCTCGGGGGGACTGAAGCTTTCTTT. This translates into CSVNKVLGGTEAFF.

The CDR3 nucleotides are TGTGCCAGCAGTGATATGGAGGGGCGCACCTACGAGCAGTACTTC. This encodes CASSDMEGRTYEQYF. The chain combines TRBV2 with TRBJ2-7, with D possibly TRBD2 on 6 matching bases. The germline gives CDR1 SNHLY, CDR2 FYNNEI. CDR3 length: 15 amino acids. The V and J ends lost 3 bases and 2 bases respectively, with 14 bases between them.

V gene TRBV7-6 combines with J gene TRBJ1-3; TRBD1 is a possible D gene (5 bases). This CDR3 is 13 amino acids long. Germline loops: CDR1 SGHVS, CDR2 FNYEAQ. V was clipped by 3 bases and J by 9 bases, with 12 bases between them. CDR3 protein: CASSFAGIATIYF. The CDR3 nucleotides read TGTGCCAGCAGCTTCGCAGGGATTGCCACCATATATTTT.

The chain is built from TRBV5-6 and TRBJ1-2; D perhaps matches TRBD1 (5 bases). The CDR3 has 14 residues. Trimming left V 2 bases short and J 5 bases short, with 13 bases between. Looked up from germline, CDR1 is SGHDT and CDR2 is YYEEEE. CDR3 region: CASSFQAGVYGYTF. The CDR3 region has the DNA TGTGCCAGCAGCTTCCAGGCGGGGGTTTATGGCTACACCTTC.